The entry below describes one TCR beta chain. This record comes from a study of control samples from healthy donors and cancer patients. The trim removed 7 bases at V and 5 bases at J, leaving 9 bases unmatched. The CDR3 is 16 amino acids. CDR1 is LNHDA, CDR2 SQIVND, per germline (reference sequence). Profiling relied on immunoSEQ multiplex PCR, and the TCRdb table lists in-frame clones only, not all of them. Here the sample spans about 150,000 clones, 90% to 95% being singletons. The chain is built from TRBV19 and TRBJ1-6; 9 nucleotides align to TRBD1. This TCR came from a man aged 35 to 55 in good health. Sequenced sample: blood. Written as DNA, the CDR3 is TGTGCCAGTACCACCCGGACAGGGGTTAATAATTCACCCCTCCACTTT. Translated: CASTTRTGVNNSPLHF.